The T cell receptor (beta chain) under discussion was sequenced for a study of lymphopenia after photon versus proton radiotherapy. The table came from immunoSEQ multiplex PCR; TCRdb's copy has only in-frame clones and leaves some out. The data show about 45,000 clones, with 85% seen just once and 2.2% held by the top ten. Germline lookup yields CDR1 SGHRS and CDR2 YFSETQ. The CDR3 spans 14 residues. J gave up 6 bases and V 3 bases, and 9 bases lay outside the gene matches. The chain links TRBV5-1 to TRBJ2-7; 7 positions match TRBD1. The specimen was peripheral blood, collected from a patient treated with photon-based radiotherapy. The origin of this receptor is a man aged 40-49 years with gastric cancer. The CDR3 loop reads CASSSSRGQSEQYF. Written as DNA, the CDR3 is TGCGCCAGCAGCTCCTCAAGGGGGCAGAGCGAGCAGTACTTC.